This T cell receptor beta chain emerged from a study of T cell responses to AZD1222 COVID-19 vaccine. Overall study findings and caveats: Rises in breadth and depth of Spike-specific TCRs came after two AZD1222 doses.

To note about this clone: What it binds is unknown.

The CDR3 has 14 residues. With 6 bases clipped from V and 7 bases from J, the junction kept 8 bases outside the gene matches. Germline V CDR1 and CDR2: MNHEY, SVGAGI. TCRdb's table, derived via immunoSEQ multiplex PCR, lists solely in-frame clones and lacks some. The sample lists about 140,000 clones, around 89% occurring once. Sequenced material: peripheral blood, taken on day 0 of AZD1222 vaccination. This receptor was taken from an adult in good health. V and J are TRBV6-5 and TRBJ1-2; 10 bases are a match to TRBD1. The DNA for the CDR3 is TGTGCCAGCAGACCGTACCGGGACAGGGGTGGCTACACCTTC. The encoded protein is CASRPYRDRGGYTF.